The rows below give T cell receptor beta chains drawn from one sample of a study of cytomegalovirus exposure and HLA in healthy donors. Using immunoSEQ multiplex PCR, the repertoire was profiled, and TCRdb retains in-frame clones only, with some absent. The table includes some 120,000 clones, around 73% detected once. The sequenced material came from PBMCs. These receptors were obtained from a man aged 25-40 years in good health and CMV-seropositive. CDR3s include the opening cysteine and the closing phenylalanine or tryptophan. A D gene is named only where the DNA matches it firmly. Size is omitted from some rows. Given values are once, few, many or a class for expanded clones.

j_call	clone_size	d_call	v_call	cdr3_nt	cdr3_aa
TRBJ1-4	few	TRBD1	TRBV19	TGTGCCAGTAGCCAACAGGGGATTAATGAAAAACTGTTTTTT	CASSQQGINEKLFF
TRBJ2-7	.	.	TRBV19	TGTGCCAGCCAGGGAGGACGCTACGAGCAGTACTTC	CASQGGRYEQYF
TRBJ1-1	.	.	TRBV10-1	TGCGCCAGCAGCGGGGTCCTGAACACTGAAGCTTTCTTT	CASSGVLNTEAFF
TRBJ2-7	.	.	TRBV14	TGTGCCAGCAGCCAAGAATACAGTAGAAGCGAGCAGTACTTC	CASSQEYSRSEQYF
TRBJ1-2	.	TRBD1	TRBV4-3	TGCGCCAGCAGCCAGACAGGGGTAGGTGGCTACACCTTC	CASSQTGVGGYTF
TRBJ1-5	.	TRBD1	TRBV7-2	TGTGCCAGCAGCACATTCACAGGGGCCGCTCAGCCCCAGCATTTT	CASSTFTGAAQPQHF
TRBJ1-4	.	TRBD1	TRBV15	TGTGCCACCAGCAGCGACAGGGGAGGCGAAAAACTGTTTTTT	CATSSDRGGEKLFF
TRBJ1-1	.	.	TRBV6-5	TGTGCCAGCAGTTACGGGGGGGGAGGCACTGAAGCTTTCTTT	CASSYGGGGTEAFF
TRBJ2-7	.	TRBD2	TRBV13	TGTGCCAGCAGGATCCAGAGACTAGCGGGAACCTACGAGCAGTACTTC	CASRIQRLAGTYEQYF
TRBJ1-1	.	.	TRBV7-2	TGTGCCAGCAGCATCAGTGTGAACACTGAAGCTTTCTTT	CASSISVNTEAFF
TRBJ1-2	.	TRBD1	TRBV4-1	TGCGCCAGCAGCCAAGTCTTCCCACAGGGGATCTATGGCTACACCTTC	CASSQVFPQGIYGYTF
TRBJ1-2	.	.	TRBV30	TGTGCCTCCACGCTGGGGCTCAACTATGGCTACACCTTC	CASTLGLNYGYTF
TRBJ1-4	.	.	TRBV5-5	TGTGCCAGCAGCCCCAGACAGGTCGGTGAAAAACTGTTTTTT	CASSPRQVGEKLFF
TRBJ1-5	.	.	TRBV6-5	TGTGCCAGCAGTCCAGGCAGGGTTACGCAGCCCCAGCATTTT	CASSPGRVTQPQHF
TRBJ2-3	.	TRBD2	TRBV5-1	TGCGCCAGCAGCTTGAAACTAGCGGGCCAAGATACGCAGTATTTT	CASSLKLAGQDTQYF
TRBJ2-1	.	.	TRBV7-2	TGTGCCAGCAGCTTAGTTTGGCAGATCAATGAGCAGTTCTTC	CASSLVWQINEQFF
TRBJ2-1	.	TRBD2	TRBV27	TGTGCCAGCAGGGGAGGGGAGATTGGTGAGCAGTTCTTC	CASRGGEIGEQFF